One and the same sample provided the 21 T cell receptor beta chains below, sequenced in a study of Graves' ophthalmopathy and Graves' hyperthyroidism. The authors amplified TCR beta CDR3 regions from RNA transcripts. HTBI primers primed a first-round RT-PCR, and a second-round multiplex PCR followed. MiXCR, applied by TCRdb to the multiplex PCR reads, yields one record per CDR3 protein. The table has about 13,000 distinct CDR3 sequences, 50% seen once. Sequencing was done on a sample of peripheral blood. The receptors were gathered from a woman in her 30s with Graves' ophthalmopathy.

The J gene is TRBJ2-1, the V gene TRBV20-1; D might be TRBD1 (6 bases). This CDR3 region has 15 residues. Germline CDR1 DFQATT, CDR2 SNEGSKA (reference sequence). The DNA of the CDR3 is TGCAGCGCTGGGACAAGGGGTTCTATTTCCAGTGAGCAGTTCTTC. Translating it yields CSAGTRGSISSEQFF.

This clonotype was recorded a few times. The V gene is TRBV6-6, the J gene TRBJ1-6, with unresolved D. From germline, CDR1 is MNHNY and CDR2 SVGAGI (reference sequence). V was cut by 2 bases and J by 5 bases, with 10 bases left in between. The CDR3 loop spans 15 amino acids. In DNA, the CDR3 is TGTGCCAGCAGTTACCTCAAGACGGATAATTCACCCCTCCACTTT. It codes for CASSYLKTDNSPLHF.

By share, this clonotype counts as medium-sized. The chain recombines TRBV7-3 with TRBJ2-1; 9 positions agree with TRBD2. Germline trimming cut 1 base from V and 8 bases from J; bases unmatched to any gene: 9. CDR3 length: 16 amino acids. Germline assignment: CDR1 SGHTA and CDR2 FQGTGA. The CDR3 region has the DNA TGTGCCAGCAGCTTAATCGGTAGCGGGAGTGGGGATGAGCAGTTCTTC. This translates into CASSLIGSGSGDEQFF.

J is TRBJ1-5 and V is TRBV4-1, with a possible D match to TRBD1 (6 bases). V was pared by 4 bases and J by 6 bases, with 13 bases between. The CDR3 has 14 amino acids. Germline V gene lookup returns CDR1 MGHRA and CDR2 YSYEKL. CDR3 in amino acids: CASSRNREGQPQHF. The CDR3 DNA reads TGCGCCAGCAGCCGAAACAGGGAGGGTCAGCCCCAGCATTTT.

This chain links TRBV7-8 with TRBJ2-2; D gene unclear. Germline assignment: CDR1 SGHVS and CDR2 FQNEAQ. The CDR3 is made up of 12 amino acids. The V end lost 5 bases, the J end lost 3 bases, and 4 bases lay between the germline ends. The CDR3 region has the DNA TGTGCCAGCAGCACTTACACCGGGGAGCTGTTTTTT. Amino acid sequence: CASSTYTGELFF.

A few counts support this clonotype. J is TRBJ2-5 and V is TRBV7-9; D is perhaps TRBD1 (6 bases). CDR3 length: 14 amino acids. Germline V gives CDR1 SEHNR, CDR2 FQNEAQ (reference sequence). The V end lost 2 bases, the J end lost 1 base, and 8 bases lay between the germline ends. DNA of the CDR3: TGTGCCAGCAGCTTAAGGGACACCCAAGAGACCCAGTACTTC. It codes for CASSLRDTQETQYF.

The CDR3 DNA is TGCGCCAGCAGTGAGAAGAGAGAGACTCCTAATGAGCAGTTCTTC. This gives the protein CASSEKRETPNEQFF. This chain connects TRBV10-1 to TRBJ2-1, with D unclear. Between the trimmed V and J ends, which lost 2 bases and 7 bases, there was a span of 15 bases. The CDR3 length is 15 residues. Germline loops: CDR1 WNHNN, CDR2 SYGVQD (reference sequence).

Note on this clonotype: The conserved closing phenylalanine or tryptophan is absent in this CDR3, likely reflecting a read error. No DNA is shown, since the ends of the CDR3 on it are uncertain; the CDR3 is the one TCRdb lists. The J gene is TRBJ1-2, the V gene TRBV7-9; the table's D call of TRBD1 was not tested on the DNA. Ends included, the CDR3 has 20 residues. CDR1 SEHNR and CDR2 FQNEAQ come from the germline V gene (reference sequence). This CDR3 reads CASSFYICSATGQGNYGYTL.

In its sample, this clonotype ranks as medium-sized. The J gene is TRBJ2-1, the V gene TRBV20-1; unclear D gene. Germline CDR1 DFQATT, CDR2 SNEGSKA (reference sequence). The CDR3 sequence is 14 residues long. Deletions cut 4 bases from V and 1 base from J, with 11 bases between. The CDR3 sequence is CSAMWWRSYNEQFF. DNA of the CDR3: TGCAGTGCTATGTGGTGGAGATCCTACAATGAGCAGTTCTTC.

V gene TRBV20-1 combines with J gene TRBJ1-4; D may be TRBD1 (5 bases). The CDR3 is made up of 14 amino acids. CDR1 and CDR2 (germline): DFQATT, SNEGSKA (reference sequence). With 7 bases removed from V and 4 bases from J, the gap between germline ends came to 16 bases. Here the CDR3 DNA reads TGCAGTGGGGGCCCGGGCGGCTTTAATGAAAAACTGTTTTTT. Translation gives CSGGPGGFNEKLFF.

This clonotype is judged medium-sized. The V gene is TRBV7-8, the J gene TRBJ2-3, with D unclear. This CDR3 has 13 residues. CDR1 is SGHVS and CDR2 is FQNEAQ in the germline V gene. Trimming took off 5 bases at V and 6 bases at J, with 12 bases between the two ends. In nucleotides, the CDR3 is TGTGCCAGCAGCCCTCTGGAAGGCGATACGCAGTATTTT. It is translated as CASSPLEGDTQYF.

Worth noting for this clonotype: One end of the junction does not line up with germline, which may come from a read error. V usage is TRBV7-3 and J usage is TRBJ2-3; 12 positions agree with TRBD2. This CDR3 has 14 amino acids. Germline loops: CDR1 SGHTA, CDR2 FQGTGA. The CDR3 spells CASSPSGRADTRYF. Here the CDR3 DNA reads TGTGCCAGCAGCCCTAGCGGGAGGGCAGATACGCGGTATTTT.

The chain couples TRBV10-3 to TRBJ2-2, with 8 bases lining up with TRBD1. Losses at the gene ends were 2 bases for V and 6 bases for J; bases not matched to a gene: 2. Germline V gene lookup returns CDR1 ENHRY and CDR2 SYGVKD. The CDR3 is made up of 14 amino acids. In DNA form, the CDR3 reads TGTGCCATCAGTGAGCAGGGGGCGTCCGGGGAGCTGTTTTTT. Its translation is CAISEQGASGELFF.

This clonotype was recorded a few times. The CDR3 nucleotides read TGTGCCAGTCTTAAACAGGGGGCGGTTTCTGAAGCTTTCTTT. It encodes CASLKQGAVSEAFF. The rearrangement links TRBV19 to TRBJ1-1, with 9 bases lining up with TRBD1. V shed 8 bases and J 6 bases; nucleotides not matched to a gene: 10. CDR1 is LNHDA, CDR2 SQIVND, per germline (reference sequence). The CDR3 has 14 residues.

This clonotype has just a few counts. The V and J genes are TRBV7-9 and TRBJ1-3, with D unresolved. Looked up from germline, CDR1 is SEHNR and CDR2 is FQNEAQ (reference sequence). V was shortened by 1 base and J by 0 bases, with 7 bases between the two germline ends. The CDR3 is 15 residues long. Here the CDR3 DNA reads TGTGCCAGCAGCTTAGTCGGAGACTCTGGAAACACCATATATTTT. It specifies CASSLVGDSGNTIYF.

This chain joins TRBV24-1 and TRBJ2-7; D call uncertain. V was clipped by 5 bases and J by 8 bases, with 9 bases between them. The CDR3 consists of 11 residues. The V gene's germline CDR1 is KGHDR and CDR2 SFDVKD. This CDR3 is CATSVGDQQYF. CDR3 sequence (DNA): TGTGCCACCAGTGTGGGCGATCAGCAGTACTTC.

To note about this clonotype: One junction end disagrees with the germline gene, perhaps due to a read error. The chain joins TRBV20-1 to TRBJ2-7, with D perhaps matching TRBD1 or TRBD2 (6 bases each). This CDR3 region has 14 residues. In germline, CDR1 is DFQATT, CDR2 SNEGSKA (reference sequence). The CDR3 DNA follows: TGCAGTGCTGCAACGGGGGACAACATCTACGAGCAGTGCTTC. This translates into CSAATGDNIYEQCF.

Only a few counts were recorded for this clonotype. This chain uses TRBV20-1 with TRBJ2-5; the match to TRBD2 covers 9 bases. CDR1 and CDR2 from the germline V gene are DFQATT and SNEGSKA (reference sequence). The CDR3 runs 13 residues. Trimming at V came to 7 bases and at J to 4 bases, leaving 7 bases not matched to a gene. The DNA for the CDR3 is TGCAGTGAGGCGGGAGGGCTTATAGAGACCCAGTACTTC. As protein: CSEAGGLIETQYF.

The chain employs TRBV19 and TRBJ1-5; D may be TRBD1 (5 bases). Germline CDR1 reads LNHDA; CDR2 reads SQIVND (reference sequence). The CDR3 loop spans 17 amino acids. V was cut by 0 bases and J by 5 bases, with 17 bases left in between. The CDR3 DNA is TGTGCCAGTAGTATAGATCTATCAGGGATTGAATATCAGCCCCAGCATTTT. This sequence encodes CASSIDLSGIEYQPQHF.

A note on this clonotype: Germline and junction disagree at one end, which may indicate a read error. The chain links TRBV20-1 to TRBJ1-4, with no clear D. Germline assignment: CDR1 DFQATT and CDR2 SNEGSKA (reference sequence). The CDR3 covers 16 residues. The CDR3 nucleotides read TGCAGTGCTAGAGACCCTTCGCGGATAACTAATGAAAAACTGTGCTTT. It encodes CSARDPSRITNEKLCF.

This clonotype was counted only a few times. The V call is TRBV10-3, the J call TRBJ2-3, with 10 bases identical to TRBD2. This CDR3 has 15 amino acids. The trim removed 5 bases at V and 3 bases at J, leaving 5 bases unmatched. Germline V CDR1 and CDR2: ENHRY, SYGVKD. This CDR3 is CAISSGRANTDTQYF. CDR3 sequence (DNA): TGTGCCATCAGTAGCGGGAGGGCCAATACAGATACGCAGTATTTT.